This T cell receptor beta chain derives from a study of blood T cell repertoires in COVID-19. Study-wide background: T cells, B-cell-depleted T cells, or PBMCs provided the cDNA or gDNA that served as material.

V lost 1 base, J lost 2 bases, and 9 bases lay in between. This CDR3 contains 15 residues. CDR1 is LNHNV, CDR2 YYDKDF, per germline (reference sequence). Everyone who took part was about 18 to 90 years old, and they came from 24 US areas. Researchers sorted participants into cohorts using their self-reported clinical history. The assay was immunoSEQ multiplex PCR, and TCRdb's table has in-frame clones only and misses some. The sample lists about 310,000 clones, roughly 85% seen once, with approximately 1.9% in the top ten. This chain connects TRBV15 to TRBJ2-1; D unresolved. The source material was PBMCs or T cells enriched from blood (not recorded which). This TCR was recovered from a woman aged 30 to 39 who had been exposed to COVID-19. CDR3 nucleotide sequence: TGTGCCACCAGCAGAGGAGAAGAAACCTACAATGAGCAGTTCTTC. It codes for CATSRGEETYNEQFF.